These 20 T cell receptor beta chains came from one sample sequenced in a study of cytomegalovirus exposure and HLA in healthy donors. TCRdb's table, derived via immunoSEQ multiplex PCR, lists solely in-frame clones and lacks some. Of some 130,000 clones in the sample, approximately 92% were seen once. The sample taken for sequencing was PBMCs. The receptor source for this set is a woman aged 18-35 years in good health and CMV-seronegative.

CDR3: CASLGPGLSGELFF. Written as DNA, the CDR3 is TGCGCCAGCCTGGGTCCAGGGCTATCCGGGGAGCTGTTTTTT. V usage is TRBV5-1 and J usage is TRBJ2-2; weak D call: TRBD1 (5 bases). Trimming took off 7 bases at V and 6 bases at J, with 16 bases between the two ends. The CDR3 has 14 amino acids. Germline lookup yields CDR1 SGHRS and CDR2 YFSETQ.

The J gene is TRBJ1-6, the V gene TRBV5-1, with 7 bases that match TRBD1. V lost 2 bases, J lost 2 bases, and 7 bases stayed unmatched. Per germline, CDR1 SGHRS and CDR2 YFSETQ. This CDR3 has 17 residues. CDR3 sequence reads: CASSFSDRDAYNSPLHF. The DNA for the CDR3 is TGCGCCAGCAGCTTTAGTGACAGGGACGCCTATAATTCACCCCTCCACTTT.

The rearrangement links TRBV5-1 to TRBJ2-2; 7 positions agree with TRBD1. J lost 0 bases, V lost 7 bases, and 3 bases had no gene match. The CDR3 has 14 amino acids. Germline CDR1 SGHRS, CDR2 YFSETQ. In DNA, the CDR3 is TGCGCCAGCTCGGGACAGACGAACACCGGGGAGCTGTTTTTT. This gives the protein CASSGQTNTGELFF.

The J gene is TRBJ2-2, the V gene TRBV11-2; the D gene is possibly TRBD2 (5 bases). CDR3 length equals 14 residues. The V gene lost 1 base and the J gene lost 4 bases, with 7 bases spanning the gap. Germline assignment: CDR1 SGHAT and CDR2 FQNNGV. The CDR3 DNA is TGTGCCAGCAGCTTAGTTGCGGGCACCGGGGAGCTGTTTTTT. This translates into CASSLVAGTGELFF.

The CDR3 DNA is TGTGCCAGCAGCGGAAATACGGGACTCTACACCGGGGAGCTGTTTTTT. This gives the protein CASSGNTGLYTGELFF. The V call is TRBV7-6, the J call TRBJ2-2; maybe TRBD2 (6 bases). Germline-derived CDR1 and CDR2 are SGHVS and FNYEAQ. The CDR3 runs 16 residues. V dropped 5 bases and J dropped 3 bases, with 16 bases sitting between them. The full variable domain, in which reference TRBV7-6 and TRBJ2-2 provide the parts outside the CDR3, is GAGVSQSPRYKVTKRGQDVALRCDPISGHVSLYWYRQALGQGPEFLTYFNYEAQQDKSGLPNDRFSAERPEGSISTLTIQRTEQRDSAMYRCASSGNTGLYTGELFFGEGSRLTVL.

The chain joins TRBV25-1 to TRBJ1-2; 8 nucleotides align to TRBD1. The germline V gene encodes CDR1 MGHDK and CDR2 SYGVNS. This CDR3 contains 15 residues. V lost 10 bases, J lost 0 bases, and 10 bases stayed unmatched. The CDR3 protein is CATDGTGTANYGYTF. Here the CDR3 DNA reads TGTGCCACGGACGGGACAGGCACAGCTAACTATGGCTACACCTTC.

The chain links TRBV5-1 to TRBJ1-6, with D tentatively TRBD1 (5 bases). V lost 2 bases to trimming and J lost 7 bases, with 16 bases between them. The CDR3 covers 16 residues. The germline V gene has CDR1 SGHRS and CDR2 YFSETQ. The CDR3 region has the DNA TGCGCCAGCAGCTTTGGAGCCGACAGTGCCAATTCACCCCTCCACTTT. Its translation is CASSFGADSANSPLHF.

This clone showed up just once. The chain joins TRBV10-3 to TRBJ1-2; D remains unclear. The germline V gene encodes CDR1 ENHRY and CDR2 SYGVKD. With 6 bases removed from V and 0 bases from J, the gap between germline ends came to 17 bases. This CDR3 has 16 residues. This CDR3 reads CAISYTGRLTNYGYTF. CDR3 nucleotides: TGTGCCATCAGCTATACCGGGAGGTTAACTAACTATGGCTACACCTTC.

The rearrangement joins TRBV7-3 to TRBJ2-7, with 8 nucleotides matching TRBD2. Germline values: CDR1 SGHTA, CDR2 FQGTGA. With 5 bases clipped from V and 2 bases from J, the junction kept 17 bases outside the gene matches. CDR3 length: 18 residues. In nucleotides, the CDR3 is TGTGCCAGCAGCCGCGCCAGGTCTGGCGGGGGGCGCCCCTACGAGCAGTACTTC. Translated: CASSRARSGGGRPYEQYF.

This chain uses TRBV11-2 with TRBJ1-2; possible D gene TRBD1, 6 bases. The ends were cut back, 6 bases at V and 3 bases at J, with 17 bases in the middle. From germline, CDR1 is SGHAT and CDR2 FQNNGV. The CDR3 has 15 residues. CDR3 amino acids: CASRQSSTGHYGYTF. The CDR3 bases are TGTGCCAGCAGGCAAAGTTCGACAGGCCACTATGGCTACACCTTC.

This chain uses TRBV5-6 with TRBJ2-2; D not resolved. The germline V gene has CDR1 SGHDT and CDR2 YYEEEE. V dropped 5 bases and J dropped 2 bases, with 4 bases sitting between them. This CDR3 is built from 12 residues. The chain's CDR3 is CASSLNTGELFF. DNA of the CDR3: TGTGCCAGCAGTCTCAACACCGGGGAGCTGTTTTTT.

The chain recombines TRBV6-5 with TRBJ2-1; TRBD1 matches 8 bases. The V gene's germline CDR1 is MNHEY and CDR2 SVGAGI. V lost 5 bases to trimming and J lost 5 bases; unmatched junction nucleotides: 5. This CDR3 has 14 residues. The CDR3 spells CASSRTGFDNEQFF. The CDR3 coding sequence is TGTGCCAGCAGTCGGACAGGGTTTGACAATGAGCAGTTCTTC.

The chain links TRBV5-6 to TRBJ1-2; D unresolved. The CDR3 is made up of 13 amino acids. Trimming took 2 bases from V and 4 from J, leaving 9 bases between them. Looked up from germline, CDR1 is SGHDT and CDR2 is YYEEEE. CDR3: CASSFMRSYGYTF. DNA for the CDR3: TGTGCCAGCAGCTTTATGAGAAGCTATGGCTACACCTTC.

The CDR3, as DNA: TGTGCCAGCAGCCAGTCAGGGTACACTGAAGCTTTCTTT. It translates to CASSQSGYTEAFF. This chain uses TRBV11-2 with TRBJ1-1; a possible D gene is TRBD1 (5 bases). V lost 5 bases to trimming and J lost 3 bases, with 10 bases between them. The CDR3 consists of 13 residues. Germline V gene lookup returns CDR1 SGHAT and CDR2 FQNNGV.

The V gene is TRBV5-1, the J gene TRBJ2-7; the D gene is possibly TRBD1 (6 bases). CDR3 size: 14 residues. V was cut by 4 bases and J by 2 bases, with 13 bases left in between. Germline lookup yields CDR1 SGHRS and CDR2 YFSETQ. CDR3 sequence: CASSSQQGPYEQYF. As DNA, the CDR3 is TGCGCCAGCAGCAGCCAACAGGGCCCCTACGAGCAGTACTTC. The variable domain in full, with the rest retrieved from reference TRBV5-1 and TRBJ2-7, is KAGVTQTPRYLIKTRGQQVTLSCSPISGHRSVSWYQQTPGQGLQFLFEYFSETQRNKGNFPGRFSGRQFSNSRSEMNVSTLELGDSALYLCASSSQQGPYEQYFGPGTRLTVT.

In this sample, this clone turned up once. Because the CDR3's place on the DNA is in doubt, the DNA is left out and the CDR3 is given as listed by TCRdb. This rearrangement joins TRBV19 to TRBJ1-2; the table names TRBD1, a call not compared with the DNA. Ends included, the CDR3 has 14 residues. Germline V gene sequence: CDR1 LNHDA, CDR2 SQIVND (reference sequence). The CDR3 loop is CASSNPGQYFGYTF.

The chain is built from TRBV9 and TRBJ1-2, with 10 bases that match TRBD1. Germline assignment: CDR1 SGDLS and CDR2 YYNGEE. The CDR3 spans 15 residues. Trimming took 3 bases from V and 8 from J; bases not matched to a gene: 10. CDR3 residues: CASSAQSGTGVGYTF. The CDR3 DNA reads as TGTGCCAGCAGCGCTCAGAGTGGGACAGGGGTAGGCTACACCTTC.

This sequence joins TRBV4-1 and TRBJ2-7, with 7 bases fitting TRBD1. The CDR3 has 16 amino acids. V trimming: 0 bases; J trimming: 6 bases; junction bases outside the gene matches: 11. Germline loops: CDR1 MGHRA, CDR2 YSYEKL. CDR3 nucleotides: TGCGCCAGCAGCCAAGATTTCACAGGGGCCTTGGGCGAGCAGTACTTC. This translates into CASSQDFTGALGEQYF.

The chain combines TRBV5-1 with TRBJ1-2; the D gene is possibly TRBD1 (5 bases). Trimming stripped 0 bases from V and 4 bases from J, with 13 bases between. The CDR3 is made up of 15 amino acids. CDR1 and CDR2 from the germline V gene are SGHRS and YFSETQ. The CDR3 loop is CASSLVPQGGYGYTF. The CDR3, as DNA: TGCGCCAGCAGCTTGGTCCCTCAGGGTGGCTATGGCTACACCTTC.

CDR3 nucleotide sequence: TGTGCCAGCAGTTTTCTCGGCAGGGGGCTGGGTAACTATGGCTACACCTTC. It is translated as CASSFLGRGLGNYGYTF. This chain uses TRBV28 with TRBJ1-2; TRBD1 matches 8 bases. With V trimmed by 3 bases and J by 1 base, 10 bases remained unmatched. Germline V gene sequence: CDR1 MDHEN, CDR2 SYDVKM. The CDR3 is 17 amino acids.